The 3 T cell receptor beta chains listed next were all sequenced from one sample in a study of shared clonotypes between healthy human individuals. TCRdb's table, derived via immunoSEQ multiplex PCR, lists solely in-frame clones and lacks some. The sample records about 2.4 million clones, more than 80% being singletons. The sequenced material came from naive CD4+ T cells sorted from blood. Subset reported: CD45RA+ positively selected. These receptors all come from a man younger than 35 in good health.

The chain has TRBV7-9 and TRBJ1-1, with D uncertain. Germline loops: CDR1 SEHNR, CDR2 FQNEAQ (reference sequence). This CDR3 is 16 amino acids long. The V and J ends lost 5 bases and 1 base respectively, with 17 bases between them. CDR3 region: CASSGTSFIWNTEAFF. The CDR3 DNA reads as TGTGCCAGCAGCGGTACGTCCTTTATCTGGAACACTGAAGCTTTCTTT.

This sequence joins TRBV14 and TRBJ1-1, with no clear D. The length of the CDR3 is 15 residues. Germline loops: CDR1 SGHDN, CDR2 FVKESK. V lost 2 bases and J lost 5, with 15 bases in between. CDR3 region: CASSQRGLVGTEAFF. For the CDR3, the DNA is TGTGCCAGCAGCCAAAGAGGACTAGTGGGGACTGAAGCTTTCTTT. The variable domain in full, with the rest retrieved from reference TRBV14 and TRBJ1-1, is EAGVTQFPSHSVIEKGQTVTLRCDPISGHDNLYWYRRVMGKEIKFLLHFVKESKQDESGMPNNRFLAERTGGTYSTLKVQPAELEDSGVYFCASSQRGLVGTEAFFGQGTRLTVV.

CDR3 region: CASSSLTGSNSPLHF. CDR3 sequence (DNA): TGTGCCAGCTCATCCCTGACAGGGAGTAATTCACCCCTCCACTTT. This chain connects TRBV18 to TRBJ1-6; the match to TRBD1 covers 7 bases. Trimming at V came to 5 bases and at J to 6 bases, leaving 7 bases not matched to a gene. There are 15 residues in the CDR3. The germline CDR1 and CDR2 sequences are KGHSH and LQKENI. The full variable domain, in which reference TRBV18 and TRBJ1-6 provide the parts outside the CDR3, is NAGVMQNPRHLVRRRGQEARLRCSPMKGHSHVYWYRQLPEEGLKFMVYLQKENIIDESGMPKERFSAEFPKEGPSILRIQQVVRGDSAAYFCASSSLTGSNSPLHFGNGTRLTVT.